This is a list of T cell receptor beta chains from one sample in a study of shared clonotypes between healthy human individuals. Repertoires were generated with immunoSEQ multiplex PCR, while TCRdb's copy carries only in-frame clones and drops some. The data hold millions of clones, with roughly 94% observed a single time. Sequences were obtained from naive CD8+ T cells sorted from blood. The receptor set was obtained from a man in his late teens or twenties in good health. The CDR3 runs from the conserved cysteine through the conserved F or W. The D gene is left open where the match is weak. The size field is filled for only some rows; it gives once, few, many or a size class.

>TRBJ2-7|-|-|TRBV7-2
TGTGCCAGCAGCTGGACGTCTTCCTACGAGCAGTACTTC
CASSWTSSYEQYF
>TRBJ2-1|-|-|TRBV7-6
TGTGCCAGCAGCTTAGGCCCCGGGGAAGATCCCTACAATGAGCAGTTCTTC
CASSLGPGEDPYNEQFF
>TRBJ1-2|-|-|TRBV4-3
TGCGCCAGCAGCCAAGAACGTGCGATTTACTATGGCTACACCTTC
CASSQERAIYYGYTF
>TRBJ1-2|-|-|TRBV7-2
TGTGCCAGCAGCTCCCCGGACCGCTACCGGGTCCTTAACTATGGCTACACCTTC
CASSSPDRYRVLNYGYTF
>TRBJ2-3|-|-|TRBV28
TGTGCCAGCAGTTCTCAACGGTACACCACACCGAGGGGGCAGTATTTT
CASSSQRYTTPRGQYF
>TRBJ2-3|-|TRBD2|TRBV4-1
TGCGCCAGCAGCCAAGATCCGACTAGCGGAGAGGGAGATACGCAGTATTTT
CASSQDPTSGEGDTQYF
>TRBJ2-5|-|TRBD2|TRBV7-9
TGTGCCAGCAGCTTAGTGGTAGCGGGAGGAGAGACCCAGTACTTC
CASSLVVAGGETQYF
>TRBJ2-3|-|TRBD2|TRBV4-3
TGCGCCAGCAGCCAAGGGATTAGCGGGGTAGGAGATACGCAGTATTTT
CASSQGISGVGDTQYF
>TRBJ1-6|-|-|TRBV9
TGTGCCAGCAGCGTAGGGGATAATTCACCCCTCCACTTT
CASSVGDNSPLHF
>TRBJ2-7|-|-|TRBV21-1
TGTGCCAGCAGCCTTCTGGAGCAGTACTTC
CASSLLEQYF
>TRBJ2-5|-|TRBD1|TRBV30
TGTGCCTGGAGTAACTTAGGGGGCAGGGGGGAGACCCAGTACTTC
CAWSNLGGRGETQYF
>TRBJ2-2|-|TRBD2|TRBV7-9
TGTGCCAGCAGGGGACCGGGAGGAACCGGGGAGCTGTTTTTT
CASRGPGGTGELFF
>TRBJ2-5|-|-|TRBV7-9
TGTGCCAGCAGCTTCAAAGACTCCCAAGAGACCCAGTACTTC
CASSFKDSQETQYF
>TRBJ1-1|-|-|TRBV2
TGTGCCAGCAGAGACCGAGGGACTGAAGCTTTCTTT
CASRDRGTEAFF
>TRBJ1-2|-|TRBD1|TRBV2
TGTGCCAGCAGAACAGGGGCGGCTATCGACTATGGCTACACCTTC
CASRTGAAIDYGYTF
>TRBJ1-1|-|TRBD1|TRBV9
TGTGCCAGCAGCCAAGGGGGCGGCACTGAAGCTTTCTTT
CASSQGGGTEAFF
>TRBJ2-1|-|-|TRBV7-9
TGTGCCAGCAGCCGATCGGACACAGACAATGAGCAGTTCTTC
CASSRSDTDNEQFF
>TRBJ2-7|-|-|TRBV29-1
TGCAGCGTTGAAGATACCGGGGCAGAGCCTTACGAGCAGTACTTC
CSVEDTGAEPYEQYF
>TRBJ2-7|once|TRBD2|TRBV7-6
TGTGCCAGCAGCCTCGGGAGGGCATCTGAGGGACACGAGCAGTACTTC
CASSLGRASEGHEQYF
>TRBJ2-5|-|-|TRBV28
TGTGCCAGCAGTTCCGACCAAGAGACCCAGTACTTC
CASSSDQETQYF
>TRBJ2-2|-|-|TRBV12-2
TGTGCAAGTCGCTTAGATAGGTGCGGACAGGGGGGCACCGGGGAGCTGTTTTTT
CASRLDRCGQGGTGELFF
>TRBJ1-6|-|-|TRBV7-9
TGTGCCAGCAGCTTAGTTCGCGACGGAAATTCACCCCTCCACTTT
CASSLVRDGNSPLHF
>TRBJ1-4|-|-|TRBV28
TGTGCCAGCAGTTTATACAGCCAAGAAAAACTGTTTTTT
CASSLYSQEKLFF
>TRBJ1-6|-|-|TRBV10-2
TGCGCCAGCCTCGACAGGAGCTCCTATAATTCACCCCTCCACTTT
CASLDRSSYNSPLHF
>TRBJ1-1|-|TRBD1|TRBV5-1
TGCGCCAGCAGCTCGGGACAGGGCAACACTGAAGCTTTCTTT
CASSSGQGNTEAFF
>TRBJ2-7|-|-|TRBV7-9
TGTGCCAGCAGCTTAGATGGGGTAGCCTACGAGCAGTACTTC
CASSLDGVAYEQYF
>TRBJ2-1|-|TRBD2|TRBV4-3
TGCGCCAGCAGCCAAGAGGGGACTAGCGGGAGGTTCTCCTACAATGAGCAGTTCTTC
CASSQEGTSGRFSYNEQFF
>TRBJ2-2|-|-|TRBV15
TGTGCCACCAGCAGGGAGGGGGTAACCGGGGAGCTGTTTTTT
CATSREGVTGELFF
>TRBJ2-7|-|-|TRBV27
TGTGCCAGCAGTTTATTGGGATTTAGCTCCTACGAGCAGTACTTC
CASSLLGFSSYEQYF
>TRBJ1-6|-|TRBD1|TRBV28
TGTGCCAGCAGTTGGACAGGATTTAATTCACCCCTCCACTTT
CASSWTGFNSPLHF
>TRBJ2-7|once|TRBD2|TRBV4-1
TGCGCCAGCAGCCACGCCCCCCCCGGGGGGATTAACGAGCAGTACTTC
CASSHAPPGGINEQYF
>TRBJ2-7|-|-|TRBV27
TGTGCCAGCAGTAGCAGGGATCGCGAGCAGTACTTC
CASSSRDREQYF
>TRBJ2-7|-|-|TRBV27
TGTGCCAGCAGTTTATCAGGGGGGGGGACGTATTCCTACGAGCAGTACTTC
CASSLSGGGTYSYEQYF
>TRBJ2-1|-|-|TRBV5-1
TGCGCCAGCAGCACCTCGACCGGTTACAATGAGCAGTTCTTC
CASSTSTGYNEQFF
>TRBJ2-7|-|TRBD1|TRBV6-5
TGTGCCAGCAGTTACTCCCCCAGGGGGCGGCAGTACTTC
CASSYSPRGRQYF
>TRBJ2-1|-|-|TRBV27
TGTGCCAGCAGTTTCGCGGGGCTAAACAATGAGCAGTTCTTC
CASSFAGLNNEQFF
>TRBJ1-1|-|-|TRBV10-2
TGCGCCAGCATTAGCCCAAACACTGAAGCTTTCTTT
CASISPNTEAFF
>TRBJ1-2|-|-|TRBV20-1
TGCAGTGATGACGGCTACACCTTC
CSDDGYTF
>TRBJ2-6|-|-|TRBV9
TGTGCCAGCAGCCTCACCAATCCAGGGAGTTACTCTGGGGCCAACGTCCTGACTTTC
CASSLTNPGSYSGANVLTF
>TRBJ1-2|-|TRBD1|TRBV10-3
TGTGCCATCAGTGAGGGATCGGACAGGGTGAGGTCTGCCTATGGCTACACCTTC
CAISEGSDRVRSAYGYTF
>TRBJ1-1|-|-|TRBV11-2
TGTGCCAGCAGCTTAGATGGCATCCGGAGGAACACTGAAGCTTTCTTT
CASSLDGIRRNTEAFF
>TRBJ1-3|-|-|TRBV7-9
TGTGCCAGCAGCTTGCCCGACAGGACAAGCTCTGGAAACACCATATATTTT
CASSLPDRTSSGNTIYF
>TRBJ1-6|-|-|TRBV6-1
TGTGCCAGCAGTGGGGGGAATTCACCCCTCCACTTT
CASSGGNSPLHF
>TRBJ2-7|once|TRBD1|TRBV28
TGTGCCAGCAGTTTGTCAGGGGGCGAGCAGTACTTC
CASSLSGGEQYF
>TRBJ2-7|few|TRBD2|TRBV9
TGTGCCAGCAGCGTTGGAGGAGCGGGAGCACTATCCGAGCAGTACTTC
CASSVGGAGALSEQYF
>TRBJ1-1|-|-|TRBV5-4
TGTGCCAGCAGCTTTGTTGGGGGAGAGGCTGAAGCTTTCTTT
CASSFVGGEAEAFF
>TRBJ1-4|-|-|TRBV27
TGTGCCAGCAGTTCCGAACACAGGGCGGGGGAAAAACTGTTTTTT
CASSSEHRAGEKLFF
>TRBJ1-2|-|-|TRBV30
TGTGCCTGGTCCGGGGGCATCTATGGCTACACCTTC
CAWSGGIYGYTF
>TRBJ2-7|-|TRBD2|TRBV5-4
TGTGCCAGCAGCCCGGAAGGGAGGGACGAGCAGTACTTC
CASSPEGRDEQYF
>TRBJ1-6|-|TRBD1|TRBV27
TGTGCCAGCAGTCCAGGACAGGGAGACTCCTATAATTCACCCCTCCACTTT
CASSPGQGDSYNSPLHF
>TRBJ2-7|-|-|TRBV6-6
TGTGCCAGCAGTTACTCGCCCAGCTCCTACGAGCAGTACTTC
CASSYSPSSYEQYF
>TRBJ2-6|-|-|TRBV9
TGTGCCAGCAGCCCCGCTGGGGCCAACGTCCTGACTTTC
CASSPAGANVLTF
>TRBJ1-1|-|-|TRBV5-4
TGTGCCAGCAGCCCCACGGCAGGGACTGAAGCTTTCTTT
CASSPTAGTEAFF
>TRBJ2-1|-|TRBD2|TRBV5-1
TGCGCCAGCAGCTTGTGGGTAGCGGGACAATACCGATACAATGAGCAGTTCTTC
CASSLWVAGQYRYNEQFF